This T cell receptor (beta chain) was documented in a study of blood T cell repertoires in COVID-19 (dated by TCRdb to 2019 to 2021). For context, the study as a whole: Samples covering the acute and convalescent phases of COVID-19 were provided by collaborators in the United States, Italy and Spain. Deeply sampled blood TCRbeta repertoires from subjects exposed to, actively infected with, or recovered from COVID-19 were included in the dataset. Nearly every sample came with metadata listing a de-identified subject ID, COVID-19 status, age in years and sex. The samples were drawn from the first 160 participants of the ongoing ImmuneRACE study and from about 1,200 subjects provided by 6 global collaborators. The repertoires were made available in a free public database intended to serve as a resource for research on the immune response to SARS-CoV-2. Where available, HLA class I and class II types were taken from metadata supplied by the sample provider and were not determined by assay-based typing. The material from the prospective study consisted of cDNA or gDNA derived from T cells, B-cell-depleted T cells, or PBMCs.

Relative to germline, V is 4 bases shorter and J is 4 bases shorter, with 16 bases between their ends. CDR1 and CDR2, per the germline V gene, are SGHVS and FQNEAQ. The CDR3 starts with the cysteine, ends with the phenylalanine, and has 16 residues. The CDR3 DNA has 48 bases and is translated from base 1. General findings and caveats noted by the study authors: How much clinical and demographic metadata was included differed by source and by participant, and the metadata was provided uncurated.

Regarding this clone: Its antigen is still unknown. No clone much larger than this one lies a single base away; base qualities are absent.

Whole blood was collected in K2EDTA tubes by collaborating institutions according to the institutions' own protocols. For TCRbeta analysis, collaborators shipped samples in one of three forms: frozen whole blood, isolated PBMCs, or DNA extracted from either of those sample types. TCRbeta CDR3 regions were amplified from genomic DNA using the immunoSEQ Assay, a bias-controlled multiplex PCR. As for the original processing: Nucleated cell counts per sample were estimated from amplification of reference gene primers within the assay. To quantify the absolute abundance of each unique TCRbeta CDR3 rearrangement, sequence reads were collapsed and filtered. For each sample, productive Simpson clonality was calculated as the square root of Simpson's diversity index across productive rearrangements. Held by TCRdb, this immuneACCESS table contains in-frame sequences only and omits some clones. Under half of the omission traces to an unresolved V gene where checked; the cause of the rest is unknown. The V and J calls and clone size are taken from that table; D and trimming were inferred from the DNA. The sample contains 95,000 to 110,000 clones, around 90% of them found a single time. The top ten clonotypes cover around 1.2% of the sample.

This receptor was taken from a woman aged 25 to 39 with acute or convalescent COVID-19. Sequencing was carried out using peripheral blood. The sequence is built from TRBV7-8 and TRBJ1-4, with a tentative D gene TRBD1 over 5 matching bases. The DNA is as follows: TGTGCCAGCAGCTCCGGAAGGGGTAGGGGTAATGAAAAACTGTTTTTT. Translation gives CASSSGRGRGNEKLFF.